The 10 T cell receptor beta chains listed next were all sequenced from one sample in a study of PD-L1 blockade in urothelial cancer. The protocol was immunoSEQ multiplex PCR, while the TCRdb copy is restricted to in-frame clones and leaves out a portion. This table holds about 38,000 clones, 70% to 85% found once. The sample here was PBMCs, taken around atezolizumab (anti-PD-L1) treatment. Every receptor here comes from a man in his sixties with urothelial cancer.

The CDR3 loop is CASSPDRGSSPYEQYF. The CDR3 nucleotides read TGTGCCAGCAGCCCGGACAGGGGGTCCTCTCCGTACGAGCAGTACTTC. V usage is TRBV5-4 and J usage is TRBJ2-7; 10 bases agree with TRBD1. The germline V gene has CDR1 SGHNT and CDR2 YYREEE (reference sequence). J was trimmed by 4 bases and V by 4 bases; bases with no gene match: 11. The CDR3 is made up of 16 amino acids.

The J gene is TRBJ2-2, the V gene TRBV30; D possibly corresponds to TRBD1 (5 bases). V shed 7 bases and J shed 7 bases, with 16 bases lying between them. Germline V gene lookup returns CDR1 GTSNPN and CDR2 SVGIG (reference sequence). This CDR3 is 13 amino acids long. DNA for the CDR3: TGTGCCTCCTCAACACAGGTGGGCGGGGAGCTGTTTTTT. Protein product: CASSTQVGGELFF. The variable domain in full, with the rest retrieved from reference TRBV30 and TRBJ2-2, is SQTIHQWPATLVQPVGSPLSLECTVEGTSNPNLYWYRQAAGRGLQLLFYSVGIGQISSEVPQNLSASRPQDRQFILSSKKLLLSDSGFYLCASSTQVGGELFFGEGSRLTVL.

This clone was detected a few times. This sequence joins TRBV29-1 and TRBJ1-1; D may be TRBD1 (6 bases). V was pared by 3 bases and J by 2 bases, with 7 bases between. The CDR3 is 12 residues long. Germline CDR1 SQVTM, CDR2 ANQGSEA. The CDR3 DNA reads as TGCAGCGTTGAGGACAGAAACACTGAAGCTTTCTTT. This translates into CSVEDRNTEAFF. Together with reference TRBV29-1 and TRBJ1-1, the CDR3 gives the full variable domain: SAVISQKPSRDICQRGTSLTIQCQVDSQVTMMFWYRQQPGQSLTLIATANQGSEATYESGFVIDKFPISRPNLTFSTLTVSNMSPEDSSIYLCSVEDRNTEAFFGQGTRLTVV.

The J gene is TRBJ1-6, the V gene TRBV5-8, with D unresolved. V gave up 0 bases and J gave up 10 bases, with 8 bases separating them. Germline V gene lookup returns CDR1 SGHTS and CDR2 YDEGEE. The CDR3 sequence is 13 residues long. CDR3 DNA: TGTGCCAGCAGCTTGGGGGCAAGATCACCCCTCCACTTT. Translation: CASSLGARSPLHF.

J is TRBJ2-6 and V is TRBV7-9, with no clear D. V dropped 5 bases and J dropped 3 bases, with 8 bases sitting between them. Germline CDR1 reads SEHNR; CDR2 reads FQNEAQ (reference sequence). This CDR3 spans 14 amino acids. This CDR3 is CASSPLGGANVLTF. The CDR3 nucleotides read TGTGCCAGCAGCCCACTCGGTGGGGCCAACGTCCTGACTTTC.

The chain employs TRBV6-1 and TRBJ1-1; D is possibly TRBD1 (6 bases). The CDR3 extends over 14 amino acids. Trimming pared 7 bases from V and 2 bases from J, leaving 14 bases between. The germline CDR1 and CDR2 sequences are MNHNS and SASEGT. The CDR3 protein is CASNHPGQNTEAFF. The CDR3 nucleotides read TGTGCCAGCAATCACCCGGGACAAAACACTGAAGCTTTCTTT.

This chain joins TRBV5-1 and TRBJ2-5; unclear D gene. Germline values: CDR1 SGHRS, CDR2 YFSETQ. V shed 4 bases and J shed 0 bases, with 13 bases lying between them. The CDR3 consists of 15 residues. This CDR3 is CASSPAAPYQETQYF. In DNA, the CDR3 is TGCGCCAGCAGCCCGGCGGCTCCGTACCAAGAGACCCAGTACTTC.

This clone has only a few counts. J is TRBJ2-1 and V is TRBV5-6; 8 bases are shared with TRBD2. This CDR3 region has 16 residues. Trimming at V came to 0 bases and at J to 5 bases, leaving 7 bases not matched to a gene. Germline assignment: CDR1 SGHDT and CDR2 YYEEEE. This CDR3 is CASSLVVSGGHNEQFF. The CDR3 nucleotides are TGTGCCAGCAGCTTGGTTGTGAGCGGGGGCCACAATGAGCAGTTCTTC.

CDR3 loop: CASNHRGASGANVLTF. In DNA form, the CDR3 reads TGTGCCAGCAACCACAGGGGGGCCTCTGGGGCCAACGTCCTGACTTTC. The chain uses TRBV5-4 and TRBJ2-6; TRBD1 matches at 8 bases. Germline V CDR1 and CDR2: SGHNT, YYREEE (reference sequence). Losses at the gene ends were 6 bases for V and 0 bases for J; bases not matched to a gene: 5. The CDR3 is 16 amino acids.

The V and J genes are TRBV7-3 and TRBJ2-2; 7 bases agree with TRBD1. The germline V gene encodes CDR1 SGHTA and CDR2 FQGTGA. This CDR3 is built from 12 residues. J was trimmed by 6 bases and V by 5 bases; bases with no gene match: 0. The CDR3 is CASSGTAGELFF. CDR3 DNA: TGTGCCAGCAGCGGGACAGCCGGGGAGCTGTTTTTT.